This T cell receptor (beta chain) was found in a study of brain T cells in children with intractable seizures. The germline CDR1 and CDR2 sequences are MNHEY and SVGAGI. Trimming removed 2 bases from V and 5 bases from J, with 12 bases in between. This CDR3 region has 15 residues. The sequenced cases were selected for having the highest brain T cell transcript signatures. Before surgery, patients took at least one anti-epileptic drug. Method: immunoSEQ multiplex PCR; TCRdb's copy keeps in-frame clones and lacks some. The profile covers about 80,000 clones, with more than 75% appearing a single time and roughly a quarter taken by the ten largest.

This chain links TRBV6-5 with TRBJ2-2; TRBD2 is a possible D gene (6 bases). The sample here was peripheral blood, taken at surgery. The TCR originated in a girl aged 2 to 10 with Rasmussen encephalitis and intractable seizures. CDR3 protein: CASSYVGGSTGELFF. CDR3 DNA sequence: TGTGCCAGCAGTTACGTCGGGGGATCAACCGGGGAGCTGTTTTTT.